Presented here are 16 T cell receptor beta chains from one specimen sequenced in a study of lymphopenia after photon versus proton radiotherapy. Profiling relied on immunoSEQ multiplex PCR, and the TCRdb table lists in-frame clones only, not all of them. The sample records under 20,000 clones, approximately 90% being singletons. The sequenced sample was peripheral blood, obtained from a patient treated with proton-based radiotherapy. Every receptor here comes from an older man with pancreatic cancer.

The rearrangement uses TRBV30 and TRBJ1-1; D is uncertain. The CDR3 is 13 amino acids. Germline-derived CDR1 and CDR2 are GTSNPN and SVGIG (reference sequence). Trimming removed 2 bases at V and 1 base at J, with 8 bases between. Here the CDR3 reads CAWSLAQNTEAFF. The CDR3 DNA reads as TGTGCCTGGAGTTTGGCACAGAACACTGAAGCTTTCTTT.

This clone came up a few times. The rearrangement uses TRBV11-3 and TRBJ2-1, with 11 positions matching TRBD2. The CDR3 runs to 15 residues. Germline CDR1 reads SGHNT; CDR2 reads YENEEA. Trimming removed 5 bases from V and 4 bases from J; junction bases left unmatched: 4. The CDR3 protein is CASSPTSGEYNEQFF. CDR3 DNA sequence: TGTGCCAGCAGCCCGACTAGCGGGGAGTACAATGAGCAGTTCTTC. The full variable domain, completed using reference TRBV11-3 and TRBJ2-1, is EAGVVQSPRYKIIEKKQPVAFWCNPISGHNTLYWYLQNLGQGPELLIRYENEEAVDDSQLPKDRFSAERLKGVDSTLKIQPAELGDSAVYLCASSPTSGEYNEQFFGPGTRLTVL.

This clone came up once. The gene calls are TRBV5-1 and TRBJ1-2, with 7 bases matching TRBD1. CDR1 is SGHRS and CDR2 is YFSETQ in the germline V gene. J was trimmed by 1 base and V by 4 bases; bases with no gene match: 10. CDR3 size: 16 residues. The CDR3 DNA is TGCGCCAGCAGCCCGTCGGTAGCAGGGGGTAACTATGGCTACACCTTC. Translating gives CASSPSVAGGNYGYTF.

The gene calls are TRBV10-1 and TRBJ2-5, with D possibly TRBD1 on 6 matching bases. The CDR3 length is 15 residues. Per the germline V gene, CDR1 is WNHNN and CDR2 is SYGVQD (reference sequence). V lost 2 bases to trimming and J lost 5 bases, with 15 bases between them. CDR3 residues: CASSEVQGGMETQYF. CDR3 nucleotide sequence: TGCGCCAGCAGTGAGGTACAGGGTGGGATGGAGACCCAGTACTTC.

There are a few counts of this clone. The chain combines TRBV19 with TRBJ1-5; tentatively, D is TRBD1 (6 bases). The V and J ends lost 3 bases and 6 bases respectively, with 9 bases between them. Germline V lookup: CDR1 LNHDA, CDR2 SQIVND (reference sequence). The CDR3 is 13 residues long. Here the CDR3 reads CASSMGDTQPQHF. In DNA, the CDR3 is TGTGCCAGTAGTATGGGGGACACTCAGCCCCAGCATTTT.

CDR3 bases: TGTGCCAGCTCACGGGACAGCAATGAAAAACTGTTTTTT. It encodes CASSRDSNEKLFF. The chain is built from TRBV18 and TRBJ1-4; 7 bases fit TRBD1. The CDR3 runs 13 residues. The J segment lost 5 bases and the V segment lost 4 bases, leaving 1 base of the junction unmatched. Germline V gives CDR1 KGHSH, CDR2 LQKENI.

This chain connects TRBV1 to TRBJ2-7; the D call TRBD1 from the table was never checked on the DNA. TRBV1 is a pseudogene. CDR3 length: 14 amino acids. CDR3 loop: CTSSQRTWPLEQYF. DNA for the CDR3: TGCACCAGCAGCCAAAGAACGTGGCCCCTCGAGCAGTACTTC.

CDR3 protein: CASSQAGGSSGANVLTF. The CDR3 nucleotides are TGTGCCAGCAGCCAAGCGGGCGGAAGCTCTGGGGCCAACGTCCTGACTTTC. This chain joins TRBV4-2 and TRBJ2-6; D remains unclear. The CDR3 has 17 amino acids. Trimming removed 1 base at V and 0 bases at J, with 10 bases between. CDR1 LGHNA and CDR2 YNFKEQ come from the germline V gene.

The chain combines TRBV11-2 with TRBJ2-1; D perhaps matches TRBD2 (5 bases). Germline V CDR1 and CDR2: SGHAT, FQNNGV. The CDR3 is made up of 13 amino acids. The ends were cut back, 3 bases at V and 10 bases at J, with 13 bases in the middle. For the CDR3, the DNA is TGTGCCAGCAGCTTTCAAGGTTCGGGGGAGCAGTTCTTC. Its protein product is CASSFQGSGEQFF.

The V and J genes are TRBV6-5 and TRBJ2-3; 8 nucleotides agree with TRBD1. The CDR3 loop spans 16 amino acids. The V segment lost 2 bases and the J segment 0 bases; nucleotides outside the gene matches: 4. From germline, CDR1 is MNHEY and CDR2 SVGAGI. The CDR3 DNA sequence: TGTGCCAGCAGTTACAACAGGGGGGACAGCACAGATACGCAGTATTTT. Translation gives CASSYNRGDSTDTQYF.

This clone showed up just once. The gene calls are TRBV6-1 and TRBJ2-7, with 12 bases aligning to TRBD2. CDR1 MNHNS and CDR2 SASEGT come from the germline V gene. The CDR3 has 15 amino acids. V lost 6 bases and J lost 5; bases outside the gene matches: 8. Here the CDR3 DNA reads TGTGCCAGCAGCCCTCCGACTAGCGGGAGCCACGAGCAGTACTTC. It translates to CASSPPTSGSHEQYF.

V gene TRBV27 combines with J gene TRBJ2-6, with D possibly called TRBD1 or TRBD2 (5 bases each). Trimming cost V 5 bases and J 1 base, with 12 bases left between them. This CDR3 has 16 residues. Germline CDR1 MNHEY, CDR2 SMNVEV (reference sequence). CDR3 in amino acids: CASSLGRRSGANVLTF. The CDR3 nucleotides read TGTGCCAGCAGTCTGGGACGCAGGTCTGGGGCCAACGTCCTGACTTTC.

V and J are TRBV12-5 and TRBJ2-7; TRBD1 matches 7 bases. This CDR3 comprises 14 residues. V trimming: 5 bases; J trimming: 3 bases; junction bases outside the gene matches: 7. Germline CDR1 is LGHNT and CDR2 is FRNRAP. Written as DNA, the CDR3 is TGTGCTAGTGGTCCTCGAGGGGGCATCTACGAGCAGTACTTC. Protein: CASGPRGGIYEQYF.

The chain links TRBV2 to TRBJ2-1; 7 bases are shared with TRBD1. Germline CDR1 reads SNHLY; CDR2 reads FYNNEI. CDR3 length equals 14 residues. J gave up 12 bases and V 0 bases, and 8 bases lay outside the gene matches. This chain's CDR3 is CASSEARGGARQFF. DNA of the CDR3: TGTGCCAGCAGTGAAGCGAGAGGGGGCGCGAGGCAGTTCTTC.

This chain uses TRBV5-1 with TRBJ2-2; perhaps TRBD2 as D (5 bases). The ends were cut back, 2 bases at V and 0 bases at J, with 8 bases in the middle. Germline assignment: CDR1 SGHRS and CDR2 YFSETQ. CDR3 length: 15 residues. CDR3 protein: CASSLLDANTGELFF. In DNA, the CDR3 is TGCGCCAGCAGCTTACTAGACGCGAACACCGGGGAGCTGTTTTTT.

The chain combines TRBV6-5 with TRBJ2-7, with a weak D call TRBD2 (5 bases). CDR1 MNHEY and CDR2 SVGAGI come from the germline V gene. This CDR3 contains 16 residues. Trimming took off 2 bases at V and 3 bases at J, with 17 bases between the two ends. CDR3 region: CASSYGSGISNYEQYF. The CDR3 nucleotides are TGTGCCAGCAGTTACGGCTCCGGGATTTCCAACTACGAGCAGTACTTC.